Listed here are 29 T cell receptor beta chains from one sample, sequenced in a study. TCRdb independently ran MiXCR on the 5' RACE reads; one entry per CDR3 protein. The table includes tens of thousands of distinct CDR3 sequences, about a fifth detected once. Treg sorting used a CD4+CD25+CD127-/low gate. Sequenced input: Tregs sorted from a lymph node. The receptors here all came from a female donor with breast cancer.

This clonotype was picked up a small number of times. The rearrangement links TRBV20-1 to TRBJ2-7; 7 positions match TRBD1. The CDR3 is made up of 13 amino acids. V dropped 4 bases and J dropped 2; count of bases not matched to a gene: 5. The germline V gene encodes CDR1 DFQATT and CDR2 SNEGSKA (reference sequence). CDR3 sequence: CSATKTGAYEQYF. DNA of the CDR3: TGCAGTGCTACAAAAACAGGGGCCTACGAGCAGTACTTC.

The chain uses TRBV5-1 and TRBJ2-7; D might be TRBD2 (5 bases). V dropped 4 bases and J dropped 5 bases, with 22 bases sitting between them. The CDR3 has 16 amino acids. Germline CDR1 is SGHRS and CDR2 is YFSETQ. The CDR3 loop reads CASSARTRATGDEQYF. As DNA, the CDR3 is TGCGCCAGCAGCGCACGTACGAGAGCCACCGGGGACGAGCAGTACTTC.

There are many counts of this clonotype. The chain uses TRBV20-1 and TRBJ2-1, with 9 bases that match TRBD2. The CDR3 runs 14 residues. V was clipped by 1 base and J by 3 bases; unmatched bases: 1. Germline assignment: CDR1 DFQATT and CDR2 SNEGSKA (reference sequence). The DNA of the CDR3 is TGCAGTGCTAGAGCAGCGGGAGGCTACAATGAGCAGTTCTTC. It specifies CSARAAGGYNEQFF.

The chain has TRBV20-1 and TRBJ1-1; D is unclear. V dropped 0 bases and J dropped 4 bases, with 12 bases sitting between them. The CDR3 runs to 14 residues. Germline values: CDR1 DFQATT, CDR2 SNEGSKA (reference sequence). CDR3 sequence: CSARDLRASTEAFF. CDR3 DNA sequence: TGCAGTGCTAGAGATCTGAGGGCGAGCACTGAAGCTTTCTTT.

In regard to this clonotype: The junction does not match germline at one end; this may be a read error. The genes are TRBV4-1 and TRBJ1-6, with TRBD1 as a possible D gene (6 bases). Per germline, CDR1 MGHRA and CDR2 YSYEKL. The CDR3 loop spans 16 amino acids. CDR3 protein: CASSHQTGNEASPLNF. In DNA form, the CDR3 reads TGCGCCAGCAGCCATCAAACAGGGAACGAGGCCTCACCCCTCAACTTT.

Worth noting for this clonotype: Here the CDR3 omits its conserved ending phenylalanine or tryptophan, so a read error is the likely source. This rearrangement joins TRBV6-1 to TRBJ2-6, with D possibly being TRBD1 (5 bases). This CDR3 is 15 amino acids long. Germline V lookup: CDR1 MNHNS, CDR2 SASEGT. The V gene lost 8 bases and the J gene lost 2 bases, with 13 bases spanning the gap. The CDR3 loop reads CASGVQGAGANVLTC. The DNA of the CDR3 is TGTGCCAGCGGTGTACAAGGGGCTGGGGCCAACGTCCTGACTTGC.

The table lists this clonotype with many counts. The genes are TRBV29-1 and TRBJ2-7; D is perhaps TRBD2 (6 bases). V gave up 7 bases and J gave up 5 bases, with 12 bases separating them. The CDR3 length is 11 residues. CDR1 and CDR2 (germline): SQVTM, ANQGSEA. CDR3 in amino acids: CSAGWGDEQYF. In DNA, the CDR3 is TGCAGCGCCGGGTGGGGGGACGAGCAGTACTTC.

This clonotype showed up many times. V and J are TRBV7-9 and TRBJ2-7; 9 bases are shared with TRBD2. V lost 5 bases and J lost 2; bases outside the gene matches: 10. The CDR3 extends over 16 amino acids. Germline lookup yields CDR1 SEHNR and CDR2 FQNEAQ (reference sequence). The CDR3: CASSPGGAGGPYEQYF. The CDR3 DNA sequence: TGTGCCAGCAGCCCGGGGGGCGCGGGAGGGCCCTACGAGCAGTACTTC. The full variable domain, with the rest looked up from reference TRBV7-9 and TRBJ2-7, is DTGVSQNPRHKITKRGQNVTFRCDPISEHNRLYWYRQTLGQGPEFLTYFQNEAQLEKSRLLSDRFSAERPKGSFSTLEIQRTEQGDSAMYLCASSPGGAGGPYEQYFGPGTRLTVT.

This clonotype is a singleton in its sample. This may be a read error, as it is one base from a much larger clone. Because the CDR3 is missing its conserved closing phenylalanine or tryptophan, this is likely a read error. This chain joins TRBV20-1 and TRBJ2-7; D gene uncertain. This CDR3 region has 11 residues. Germline CDR1 and CDR2: DFQATT and SNEGSKA (reference sequence). The V end lost 1 base, the J end lost 3 bases, and 4 bases lay between the germline ends. The CDR3 reads CSARGGYEQYL. The CDR3 bases are TGCAGTGCTAGAGGGGGCTACGAGCAGTACCTC.

The J gene is TRBJ1-2, the V gene TRBV7-9; no reliable D call. The V and J ends lost 5 bases and 3 bases respectively, with 16 bases between them. This CDR3 has 15 residues. From germline, CDR1 is SEHNR and CDR2 FQNEAQ (reference sequence). In DNA, the CDR3 is TGTGCCAGCAGCATCGCGATTGTCAACCACTATGGCTACACCTTC. It codes for CASSIAIVNHYGYTF.

The genes are TRBV7-9 and TRBJ1-2, with 9 bases matching TRBD1. The CDR3 length is 15 residues. Trimming removed 5 bases from V and 5 bases from J; junction bases left unmatched: 9. Germline assignment: CDR1 SEHNR and CDR2 FQNEAQ (reference sequence). CDR3 amino acids: CASSPTGGAGYGYTF. CDR3 coding DNA: TGTGCCAGCAGCCCAACAGGGGGCGCAGGTTATGGCTACACCTTC.

J is TRBJ2-5 and V is TRBV9; D not resolved. CDR1 and CDR2 from the germline V gene are SGDLS and YYNGEE. Trimming took 3 bases from V and 3 from J, leaving 15 bases between them. The CDR3 runs to 15 residues. The CDR3 is CASSDLSRNEETQYF. CDR3 nucleotides: TGTGCCAGCAGCGACCTCTCAAGAAACGAAGAGACCCAGTACTTC.

This clonotype was seen repeatedly, ten times or more. The CDR3 nucleotides are TGCAGCGTTGAGCAGGGTGGGAGTGAGCAGTTCTTC. This codes for CSVEQGGSEQFF. This chain joins TRBV29-1 and TRBJ2-1; D tentatively reads TRBD1 or TRBD2 (5 bases each). Trimming removed 3 bases at V and 9 bases at J, with 12 bases between. Per the germline V gene, CDR1 is SQVTM and CDR2 is ANQGSEA. The CDR3 runs to 12 residues.

The chain is built from TRBV19 and TRBJ2-5; either TRBD1 or TRBD2 may fit D (6 bases each). Germline V gene sequence: CDR1 LNHDA, CDR2 SQIVND (reference sequence). The CDR3 runs to 15 residues. Trimming removed 3 bases from V and 1 base from J, with 12 bases in between. The CDR3 reads CASSMEGVGQETQYF. The CDR3, as DNA: TGTGCCAGTAGTATGGAGGGGGTCGGCCAAGAGACCCAGTACTTC.

This clonotype has just a few counts. The chain employs TRBV27 and TRBJ1-1; perhaps TRBD1 as D (5 bases). V lost 4 bases, J lost 0 bases, and 12 bases lay in between. The CDR3 runs to 15 residues. In germline, CDR1 is MNHEY, CDR2 SMNVEV (reference sequence). CDR3 residues: CASSSTDRLNTEAFF. The CDR3 DNA reads as TGTGCCAGCAGTTCCACTGACAGACTGAACACTGAAGCTTTCTTT.

This clonotype has a count of ten or more. V gene TRBV19 combines with J gene TRBJ2-1; TRBD2 aligns across 9 bases. There are 13 residues in the CDR3. Germline trimming cut 3 bases from V and 9 bases from J; bases unmatched to any gene: 3. Germline V gives CDR1 LNHDA, CDR2 SQIVND (reference sequence). The CDR3 nucleotides read TGTGCCAGTAGTATTGGGACTAGCACTGAGCAGTTCTTC. This gives the protein CASSIGTSTEQFF.

This clonotype was seen a handful of times. V is TRBV7-2 and J is TRBJ2-3; 7 bases match TRBD2. In germline, CDR1 is SGHTA, CDR2 FQGNSA. The V gene end was trimmed by 5 bases and the J gene end by 0 bases; junction bases not matched to a gene: 8. The length of the CDR3 is 16 residues. The CDR3 is CASSRGLGLSTDTQYF. CDR3 sequence (DNA): TGTGCCAGCAGCCGAGGACTAGGGTTAAGCACAGATACGCAGTATTTT.

This clonotype was observed at least ten times. The chain employs TRBV9 and TRBJ2-7; D ambiguous. Germline V CDR1 and CDR2: SGDLS, YYNGEE. The CDR3 sequence is 12 residues long. Trimming shortened V by 0 bases and J by 6 bases, and 7 bases separated the two germline ends. The CDR3 DNA reads TGTGCCAGCAGCGTAGAGGGCGGCGAGCAGTACTTC. It codes for CASSVEGGEQYF.

The sample holds many counts of this clonotype. The rearrangement uses TRBV30 and TRBJ2-5; D remains unclear. This CDR3 has 15 residues. V shed 0 bases and J shed 1 base, with 12 bases lying between them. Germline CDR1 reads GTSNPN; CDR2 reads SVGIG (reference sequence). CDR3 DNA sequence: TGTGCCTGGAGTGTACTCGGCGGAAGCCAAGAGACCCAGTACTTC. Amino acids: CAWSVLGGSQETQYF.

A remark on this clonotype: This may stem from a read error, because a much larger clone lies one nucleotide away. J is TRBJ2-7 and V is TRBV27, with 7 bases matching TRBD1. Germline lookup yields CDR1 MNHEY and CDR2 SMNVEV (reference sequence). This CDR3 region has 13 residues. The CDR3, as DNA: TGTGCCAGCAGTCTCAGGGGGTCCTACGAGCTGTACTTC. As protein: CASSLRGSYELYF.

This clonotype was detected only a few times. The chain is built from TRBV6-5 and TRBJ2-3; D may be TRBD2 (7 bases). The CDR3 has 14 residues. Germline V gives CDR1 MNHEY, CDR2 SVGAGI. V lost 4 bases, J lost 5 bases, and 13 bases lay in between. As DNA, the CDR3 is TGTGCCAGCAGTTTCCAGCGGGACATAGATACGCAGTATTTT. Its protein product is CASSFQRDIDTQYF.

The chain carries TRBV19 and TRBJ1-1; perhaps TRBD1 as D (6 bases). This CDR3 region has 14 residues. V lost 5 bases and J 0 bases, leaving 10 bases between the germline ends. Germline V gene sequence: CDR1 LNHDA, CDR2 SQIVND (reference sequence). In DNA form, the CDR3 reads TGTGCCAGTAGTGGGGGGCCGGTGAACACTGAAGCTTTCTTT. Translated: CASSGGPVNTEAFF.

This clonotype was counted ten times or more. The chain recombines TRBV4-1 with TRBJ2-3; D is uncertain. V shed 1 base and J shed 4 bases, with 6 bases lying between them. The CDR3 spans 13 residues. The germline CDR1 and CDR2 sequences are MGHRA and YSYEKL. CDR3 sequence: CASSQALPDTQYF. CDR3 in DNA: TGCGCCAGCAGCCAAGCTCTCCCAGATACGCAGTATTTT.

This clonotype has more than one count but fewer than ten. The CDR3: CASSYRTSTDTQYF. Here the CDR3 DNA reads TGCGCCAGCAGTTATAGGACTAGCACAGATACGCAGTATTTT. The rearrangement joins TRBV5-1 to TRBJ2-3; maybe TRBD2 (5 bases). The germline V gene has CDR1 SGHRS and CDR2 YFSETQ. The CDR3 sequence is 14 residues long. V shed 5 bases and J shed 0 bases, with 10 bases lying between them.

Regarding this clonotype: The junction departs from the called germline gene at one end, perhaps through a read error. The chain has TRBV6-6 and TRBJ2-2, with 8 bases aligning to TRBD2. The CDR3 length is 13 residues. Germline lookup yields CDR1 MNHNY and CDR2 SVGAGI (reference sequence). CDR3 loop: CASSQRGTGELSF. Written as DNA, the CDR3 is TGTGCCAGCAGTCAGCGGGGGACCGGGGAGCTGTCTTTT.

The sample holds many counts of this clonotype. J is TRBJ1-6 and V is TRBV6-1; TRBD1 matches at 7 bases. Germline V gene data show CDR1 as MNHNS and CDR2 as SASEGT. Trimming removed 0 bases from V and 3 bases from J; junction bases left unmatched: 2. The CDR3 contains 16 residues. The chain's CDR3 is CASSEAGQFYNSPLHF. CDR3 coding DNA: TGTGCCAGCAGTGAAGCGGGACAGTTCTATAATTCACCCCTCCACTTT.

This clonotype showed up just a few times. The chain is built from TRBV12-3 or TRBV12-4 and TRBJ1-2; a weak D match, TRBD1 (5 bases). The CDR3 contains 19 residues. V was trimmed by 5 bases and J by 4 bases, leaving 29 bases between them. CDR3 nucleotide sequence: TGTGCCAGCAGTCATCTCACAAGATCGTTGGGGGTCCCCATCTATGGCTACACCTTC. Its protein is CASSHLTRSLGVPIYGYTF.

This clonotype has at least ten counts. V is TRBV7-9 and J is TRBJ2-3; D unresolved. Trimming removed 2 bases from V and 5 bases from J, with 11 bases in between. Germline values: CDR1 SEHNR, CDR2 FQNEAQ (reference sequence). This CDR3 is 14 amino acids long. CDR3 nucleotides: TGTGCCAGCAGCTTAATTGGAGTGGTAGATACGCAGTATTTT. Translating gives CASSLIGVVDTQYF. The whole variable domain, filled in from reference TRBV7-9 and TRBJ2-3, reads DTGVSQNPRHKITKRGQNVTFRCDPISEHNRLYWYRQTLGQGPEFLTYFQNEAQLEKSRLLSDRFSAERPKGSFSTLEIQRTEQGDSAMYLCASSLIGVVDTQYFGPGTRLTVL.

Comment on this clonotype: The junction shows a germline mismatch at one end, possibly a read error. The chain couples TRBV6-5 to TRBJ2-2; 7 bases map to TRBD1. The CDR3 is 16 residues long. Germline V gene lookup returns CDR1 MNHEY and CDR2 SVGAGI. The CDR3 region is CASSYGGQINTGELIF. DNA for the CDR3: TGTGCCAGCAGTTACGGGGGACAGATTAACACCGGGGAGCTGATTTTT.